The 27 T cell receptor beta chains listed next were all sequenced from one sample in a study of T cell responses to AZD1222 COVID-19 vaccine. The protocol was immunoSEQ multiplex PCR, while the TCRdb copy is restricted to in-frame clones and leaves out a portion. The sample consists of approximately 170,000 clones, less than 95% of them appearing once. Here the sequenced sample was peripheral blood, taken on day 0 of AZD1222 vaccination. The receptors were sampled from an adult in good health.

The chain uses TRBV3-1 (or the pseudogene TRBV3-2) and TRBJ2-7; 9 bases are a match to TRBD2. Germline V gene lookup returns CDR1 LGHDT and CDR2 YNNKEL (reference sequence). CDR3 length: 16 amino acids. The J segment lost 3 bases and the V segment lost 1 base, leaving 7 bases of the junction unmatched. The CDR3 here is CASSQGGLAGNYEQYF. The CDR3 DNA reads as TGTGCCAGCAGCCAAGGTGGGCTAGCGGGAAACTACGAGCAGTACTTC.

The V and J genes are TRBV7-9 and TRBJ2-5; D is possibly TRBD1 or TRBD2 (5 bases each). This CDR3 has 16 residues. V was pared by 1 base and J by 2 bases, with 14 bases between. Germline loops: CDR1 SEHNR, CDR2 FQNEAQ (reference sequence). The CDR3 spells CASSLEYSGRQETQYF. The CDR3 nucleotides read TGTGCCAGCAGCTTAGAGTATTCGGGACGGCAAGAGACCCAGTACTTC.

The V and J genes are TRBV7-2 and TRBJ1-2; D not resolved. The CDR3 contains 16 residues. Germline V gene data show CDR1 as SGHTA and CDR2 as FQGNSA. V was pared by 0 bases and J by 3 bases, with 14 bases between. CDR3 loop: CASSLAGGNFYYGYTF. CDR3 in DNA: TGTGCCAGCAGCTTAGCCGGCGGAAACTTCTACTATGGCTACACCTTC.

J is TRBJ2-3 and V is TRBV7-2; D call uncertain. Germline-derived CDR1 and CDR2 are SGHTA and FQGNSA. This CDR3 has 12 residues. Trimming left V 6 bases short and J 5 bases short, with 9 bases between. In DNA, the CDR3 is TGTGCCAGCAGTCCGGGTCGAGATACGCAGTATTTT. It encodes CASSPGRDTQYF.

The gene calls are TRBV6-5 and TRBJ2-2; D call uncertain. V gave up 0 bases and J gave up 4 bases, with 6 bases separating them. Looked up from germline, CDR1 is MNHEY and CDR2 is SVGAGI. The CDR3 consists of 14 residues. CDR3 nucleotides: TGTGCCAGCAGTTACTCGATGACCACCGGGGAGCTGTTTTTT. Translating it yields CASSYSMTTGELFF.

The chain joins TRBV7-9 to TRBJ2-1; D is perhaps TRBD1 (6 bases). V shed 1 base and J shed 8 bases, with 9 bases lying between them. Germline CDR1 is SEHNR and CDR2 is FQNEAQ (reference sequence). CDR3 length equals 13 residues. The CDR3 is CASSLDRAHEQFF. For the CDR3, the DNA is TGTGCCAGCAGCTTAGACAGGGCCCATGAGCAGTTCTTC.

The J gene is TRBJ2-1, the V gene TRBV5-4; 11 bases align to TRBD2. CDR1 is SGHNT and CDR2 is YYREEE in the germline V gene (reference sequence). The CDR3 sequence is 17 residues long. Trimming took 0 bases from V and 4 from J; bases not matched to a gene: 6. The CDR3 DNA is TGTGCCAGCAGCTTGGTTACTAGCGGGAGTTATTACAATGAGCAGTTCTTC. Translated: CASSLVTSGSYYNEQFF.

The genes are TRBV7-9 and TRBJ2-7; D gene uncertain. Germline V gene lookup returns CDR1 SEHNR and CDR2 FQNEAQ (reference sequence). V gave up 5 bases and J gave up 4 bases, with 9 bases separating them. The CDR3 is 12 amino acids. The DNA for the CDR3 is TGTGCCAGCAGCCTGGCCACATACGAGCAGTACTTC. Translated: CASSLATYEQYF.

The chain is built from TRBV3-1 (or the pseudogene TRBV3-2) and TRBJ1-1, with D maybe TRBD1 (5 bases). The V gene lost 1 base and the J gene lost 1 base, with 7 bases spanning the gap. CDR1 and CDR2 (germline): LGHDT, YNNKEL (reference sequence). The length of the CDR3 is 14 residues. The CDR3 coding sequence is TGTGCCAGCAGCCAAGGACAGAGGAACACTGAAGCTTTCTTT. Protein product: CASSQGQRNTEAFF.

The J gene is TRBJ1-3, the V gene TRBV4-3; D gene ambiguous. Trimming pared 4 bases from V and 0 bases from J, leaving 10 bases between. Germline lookup yields CDR1 LGHNA and CDR2 YSLEER. The length of the CDR3 is 15 residues. CDR3 residues: CASSPRVSSGNTIYF. The CDR3 bases are TGCGCCAGCAGCCCCCGGGTTAGCTCTGGAAACACCATATATTTT.

This chain uses TRBV2 with TRBJ2-2, with 11 bases fitting TRBD2. Germline values: CDR1 SNHLY, CDR2 FYNNEI. The CDR3 sequence is 16 residues long. Trimming at V came to 2 bases and at J to 6 bases, leaving 5 bases not matched to a gene. CDR3 coding DNA: TGTGCCAGCAGTGAAAGTAGCGGGAGGGCCTCCGGGGAGCTGTTTTTT. Protein product: CASSESSGRASGELFF.

The genes are TRBV30 and TRBJ1-5, with 8 positions matching TRBD1. Germline lookup yields CDR1 GTSNPN and CDR2 SVGIG (reference sequence). This CDR3 comprises 14 residues. With 3 bases clipped from V and 2 bases from J, the junction kept 3 bases outside the gene matches. The CDR3 spells CAWSTGGGNQPQHF. DNA for the CDR3: TGTGCCTGGAGCACAGGGGGAGGCAATCAGCCCCAGCATTTT.

This chain connects TRBV9 to TRBJ2-2; D gene uncertain. This CDR3 is built from 12 residues. Trimming removed 3 bases from V and 7 bases from J, with 7 bases in between. Germline CDR1 reads SGDLS; CDR2 reads YYNGEE. In DNA form, the CDR3 reads TGTGCCAGCAGCGGAAGAGGCGGGGAGCTGTTTTTT. Residues: CASSGRGGELFF. The whole variable domain, filled in from reference TRBV9 and TRBJ2-2, reads DSGVTQTPKHLITATGQRVTLRCSPRSGDLSVYWYQQSLDQGLQFLIQYYNGEERAKGNILERFSAQQFPDLHSELNLSSLELGDSALYFCASSGRGGELFFGEGSRLTVL.

The rearrangement links TRBV3-1 (or the pseudogene TRBV3-2) to TRBJ2-7; the D gene could be TRBD1 or TRBD2 (5 bases each). V was clipped by 7 bases and J by 2 bases, with 15 bases between them. CDR1 is LGHDT, CDR2 YNNKEL, per germline (reference sequence). The CDR3 has 14 amino acids. The CDR3 region has the DNA TGTGCCAGCATACTAACGGGACGGCCCTACGAGCAGTACTTC. This sequence encodes CASILTGRPYEQYF.

The V gene is TRBV2, the J gene TRBJ1-5; the match to TRBD1 covers 7 bases. The CDR3 runs to 15 residues. V trimming: 3 bases; J trimming: 1 base; junction bases outside the gene matches: 3. In germline, CDR1 is SNHLY, CDR2 FYNNEI. The CDR3 DNA reads as TGTGCCAGCAGTGAGGAGGGGGCGAGCAATCAGCCCCAGCATTTT. It specifies CASSEEGASNQPQHF. The variable domain in full, with the rest retrieved from reference TRBV2 and TRBJ1-5, is EPEVTQTPSHQVTQMGQEVILRCVPISNHLYFYWYRQILGQKVEFLVSFYNNEISEKSEIFDDQFSVERPDGSNFTLKIRSTKLEDSAMYFCASSEEGASNQPQHFGDGTRLSIL.

The chain combines TRBV5-1 with TRBJ2-7; D may be TRBD1 (6 bases). Germline V CDR1 and CDR2: SGHRS, YFSETQ. The CDR3 covers 14 residues. With 0 bases removed from V and 4 bases from J, the gap between germline ends came to 11 bases. CDR3 sequence: CASSLGRQEYEQYF. In nucleotides, the CDR3 is TGCGCCAGCAGCTTGGGCCGACAGGAGTACGAGCAGTACTTC.

The chain combines TRBV29-1 with TRBJ2-5; 8 nucleotides line up with TRBD2. CDR3 size: 15 residues. In germline, CDR1 is SQVTM, CDR2 ANQGSEA. J lost 2 bases, V lost 0 bases, and 5 bases had no gene match. DNA for the CDR3: TGCAGCGTTGAAGAGGGGAAGCGGGAGCAAGAGACCCAGTACTTC. It yields the protein CSVEEGKREQETQYF.

V gene TRBV27 combines with J gene TRBJ2-1; 11 bases match TRBD2. V shed 9 bases, J shed 5 bases, and the junction held 6 bases outside the gene matches. CDR1 and CDR2 (germline): MNHEY, SMNVEV (reference sequence). The CDR3 totals 14 residues. The CDR3 bases are TGTGCCAGTACTCTAGCGGGAGGACACAATGAGCAGTTCTTC. It is translated as CASTLAGGHNEQFF.

V is TRBV6-5 and J is TRBJ1-5; tentatively, D is TRBD1 (5 bases). There are 13 residues in the CDR3. Trimming shortened V by 6 bases and J by 5 bases, and 11 bases separated the two germline ends. Germline loops: CDR1 MNHEY, CDR2 SVGAGI. Here the CDR3 reads CASRGRVDQPQHF. The DNA for the CDR3 is TGTGCCAGCAGGGGCAGGGTGGATCAGCCCCAGCATTTT.

The chain combines TRBV5-4 with TRBJ1-2; D is uncertain. Trimming cost V 0 bases and J 8 bases, with 11 bases left between them. This CDR3 contains 13 residues. Germline V gene data show CDR1 as SGHNT and CDR2 as YYREEE (reference sequence). The CDR3 nucleotides are TGTGCCAGCAGCTTGGGAAGGGAGGGCGGCTACACCTTC. It is translated as CASSLGREGGYTF. The full variable domain, rest sourced from reference TRBV5-4 and TRBJ1-2, is ETGVTQSPTHLIKTRGQQVTLRCSSQSGHNTVSWYQQALGQGPQFIFQYYREEENGRGNFPPRFSGLQFPNYSSELNVNALELDDSALYLCASSLGREGGYTFGSGTRLTVV.

The gene calls are TRBV14 and TRBJ2-7; TRBD1 matches 8 bases. Germline loops: CDR1 SGHDN, CDR2 FVKESK. V lost 2 bases to trimming and J lost 4 bases; unmatched junction nucleotides: 7. There are 15 residues in the CDR3. The CDR3: CASSQTGTGAYEQYF. The CDR3 DNA follows: TGTGCCAGCAGCCAAACCGGGACAGGTGCTTACGAGCAGTACTTC.

In this sample, this clone turned up once. This chain connects TRBV5-4 to TRBJ1-3; no clear D. The CDR3 sequence is 15 residues long. The V and J ends lost 2 bases and 0 bases respectively, with 9 bases between them. The V gene's germline CDR1 is SGHNT and CDR2 YYREEE (reference sequence). CDR3 DNA: TGTGCCAGCAGCTTAGGAGTAAGCTCTGGAAACACCATATATTTT. Translated: CASSLGVSSGNTIYF.

The chain couples TRBV7-9 to TRBJ2-7, with 7 bases that match TRBD2. V was clipped by 6 bases and J by 6 bases; unmatched bases: 5. Germline V lookup: CDR1 SEHNR, CDR2 FQNEAQ (reference sequence). There are 12 residues in the CDR3. CDR3 loop: CASSSTSPEQYF. As DNA, the CDR3 is TGTGCCAGCAGTTCGACTAGCCCCGAGCAGTACTTC.

The chain employs TRBV20-1 and TRBJ1-2; TRBD1 might be the D (5 bases). Germline V gene data show CDR1 as DFQATT and CDR2 as SNEGSKA (reference sequence). CDR3 length: 10 amino acids. Trimming shortened V by 5 bases and J by 8 bases, and 9 bases separated the two germline ends. The CDR3 DNA reads TGCAGTGCTCGGACAACGGGCTACACCTTC. Protein product: CSARTTGYTF.

As for this clone: At the DNA level, this CDR3 is encoded by other sequences in the same sample as well. This chain joins TRBV9 and TRBJ1-4; D perhaps matches TRBD1 (5 bases). This CDR3 has 13 amino acids. CDR1 is SGDLS and CDR2 is YYNGEE in the germline V gene. V lost 4 bases to trimming and J lost 7 bases, with 11 bases between them. This chain's CDR3 is CASSPDSGEKLFF. CDR3 coding DNA: TGTGCCAGCAGCCCTGACAGTGGTGAAAAACTGTTTTTT.

V and J are TRBV28 and TRBJ1-1, with D possibly TRBD1 on 5 matching bases. Germline V gives CDR1 MDHEN, CDR2 SYDVKM. V was shortened by 8 bases and J by 5 bases, with 18 bases between the two germline ends. The CDR3 totals 14 residues. The CDR3 region has the DNA TGTGCCAGCTTTGGCCAGGGTGGAAAGACTGAAGCTTTCTTT. This sequence encodes CASFGQGGKTEAFF.

The J gene is TRBJ2-7, the V gene TRBV9, with 11 bases fitting TRBD2. CDR1 SGDLS and CDR2 YYNGEE come from the germline V gene. The trim removed 3 bases at V and 4 bases at J, leaving 9 bases unmatched. The CDR3 runs to 16 residues. CDR3 amino acids: CASSAGLAVPQYEQYF. The CDR3 DNA follows: TGTGCCAGCAGCGCGGGACTAGCGGTCCCACAATACGAGCAGTACTTC.